The rows below give T cell receptor beta chains drawn from one sample of a study of shared clonotypes between healthy human individuals. The assay was immunoSEQ multiplex PCR, and TCRdb's table has in-frame clones only and misses some. Altogether 2 million to 2.5 million clones are present, 90% to 95% being singletons, with the ten largest covering about 0.34%. The specimen was naive CD4+ T cells from PBMCs. These receptors were taken from a man aged 18-30 years in good health. Some clones in this sample may be carry-over from other donors' samples. The CDR3 runs from the conserved cysteine through the conserved F or W. D genes are given only for firm matches. Part of the rows lack a size; the others show once, few, many or a class for expanded clones.

cdr3_aa | cdr3_nt | clone_size | j_call | v_call | d_call
CASSPEGGNVFGYTF | TGCGCCAGCAGCCCCGAGGGGGGGAACGTCTTTGGCTACACCTTC | . | TRBJ1-2 | TRBV5-1 | .
CASSLSLNTEAFF | TGTGCCAGCAGTTTATCTCTGAACACTGAAGCTTTCTTT | few | TRBJ1-1 | TRBV27 | .
CASSQSGRLVYNEQFF | TGTGCCAGCAGCCAGAGCGGGAGGCTAGTCTACAATGAGCAGTTCTTC | . | TRBJ2-1 | TRBV7-9 | TRBD2
CATVTETKNTGELFF | TGTGCCACCGTGACCGAGACAAAGAACACCGGGGAGCTGTTTTTT | . | TRBJ2-2 | TRBV28 | .
CASSSGLAGIRYF | TGTGCCAGCAGCTCGGGACTAGCGGGAATTCGATACTTC | . | TRBJ2-5 | TRBV5-8 | TRBD2
CASSVAGGAPSEAFF | TGTGCCAGCAGCGTAGCTGGGGGGGCACCCTCTGAAGCTTTCTTT | . | TRBJ1-1 | TRBV9 | .
CASQTGSSNQPQHF | TGTGCCAGCCAGACAGGTTCGAGCAATCAGCCCCAGCATTTT | few | TRBJ1-5 | TRBV28 | .
CASSIGGSGYEQYF | TGTGCCAGTAGTATTGGGGGGAGCGGCTACGAGCAGTACTTC | . | TRBJ2-7 | TRBV19 | .
CASSPDPGTFSYNEQFF | TGTGCCAGCAGCCCCGATCCCGGGACATTCTCCTACAATGAGCAGTTCTTC | . | TRBJ2-1 | TRBV27 | .
CASSLGALVPSGGELFF | TGTGCCAGCAGCTTGGGAGCGCTCGTTCCCTCAGGGGGGGAGCTGTTTTTT | . | TRBJ2-2 | TRBV5-6 | .
CASSLRAPANEKLFF | TGTGCCAGCAGCTTGCGGGCCCCGGCTAATGAAAAACTGTTTTTT | . | TRBJ1-4 | TRBV5-6 | .
CASSLTANYGYTF | TGCGCCAGCAGCTTGACAGCAAACTATGGCTACACCTTC | . | TRBJ1-2 | TRBV5-1 | .
CASSEPSGRELYNEQFF | TGTGCCAGCAGTGAACCTAGCGGGAGGGAATTGTACAATGAGCAGTTCTTC | . | TRBJ2-1 | TRBV25-1 | TRBD2
CASSPGPGLAGQETQYF | TGTGCCAGCAGTCCCGGACCGGGACTAGCGGGCCAAGAGACCCAGTACTTC | . | TRBJ2-5 | TRBV7-3 | TRBD2
CASSEGPGDGYGYTF | TGTGCCAGCAGTGAAGGACCGGGGGATGGGTATGGCTACACCTTC | . | TRBJ1-2 | TRBV6-1 | .
CASRSGVGATNEKLFF | TGCGCCAGCAGATCTGGTGTTGGGGCCACCAATGAAAAACTGTTTTTT | once | TRBJ1-4 | TRBV10-2 | .
CASSLVRGKNTGELFF | TGCGCCAGCAGCTTGGTCCGCGGGAAAAACACCGGGGAGCTGTTTTTT | . | TRBJ2-2 | TRBV5-1 | .
CASSLGRGGTQAGGEQFF | TGTGCCAGCAGCTTAGGGCGCGGCGGGACCCAAGCCGGAGGTGAGCAGTTCTTC | . | TRBJ2-1 | TRBV7-7 | .
CASSEGIRLYEQFF | TGTGCCAGCAGTGAAGGTATTAGATTGTATGAGCAGTTCTTC | once | TRBJ2-1 | TRBV6-1 | .
CASSPTPGTDTQYF | TGCGCCAGCAGCCCAACACCGGGCACAGATACGCAGTATTTT | . | TRBJ2-3 | TRBV4-3 | .
CSVGPKAYNEQFF | TGCAGCGTGGGCCCGAAGGCCTACAATGAGCAGTTCTTC | . | TRBJ2-1 | TRBV29-1 | .
CASSGQFGQFF | TGTGCCAGCAGTGGTCAATTCGGGCAGTTCTTC | . | TRBJ2-1 | TRBV2 | .
CASSFARNIQYF | TGTGCCAGCAGCTTTGCGAGGAACATTCAGTACTTC | . | TRBJ2-4 | TRBV5-6 | .
CASSSPGGYEQYF | TGTGCCAGCAGTAGCCCGGGAGGGTACGAGCAGTACTTC | . | TRBJ2-7 | TRBV6-5 | TRBD2
CASSEWQASLSGYTF | TGTGCCAGCAGTGAATGGCAGGCCTCCCTTTCGGGCTACACCTTC | . | TRBJ1-2 | TRBV2 | .
CASSASTGATAVFF | TGTGCCAGCAGCGCCTCGACAGGGGCAACGGCCGTGTTCTTT | . | TRBJ1-1 | TRBV7-9 | TRBD1
CASSSDRDTAEAFF | TGTGCCAGCAGTTCAGACAGGGATACGGCTGAAGCTTTCTTT | . | TRBJ1-1 | TRBV6-1 | TRBD1
CASSIRQVSTETQYF | TGTGCCAGCAGCATCCGACAGGTTTCTACGGAGACCCAGTACTTC | . | TRBJ2-5 | TRBV9 | .
CASSVRGGQETQYF | TGTGCCAGCAGCGTTCGTGGCGGTCAAGAGACCCAGTACTTC | . | TRBJ2-5 | TRBV9 | .
CAISLSSGRANTGELFF | TGTGCCATCAGTCTTTCTAGCGGGAGGGCCAACACCGGGGAGCTGTTTTTT | . | TRBJ2-2 | TRBV10-3 | TRBD2
CASSVRPGLGYGYTF | TGTGCCAGCAGCGTAAGACCGGGACTTGGCTATGGCTACACCTTC | . | TRBJ1-2 | TRBV9 | .
CASSDQGAVYEQYF | TGCGCCAGCAGTGACCAGGGGGCGGTCTACGAGCAGTACTTC | . | TRBJ2-7 | TRBV10-1 | TRBD1
CASSSDGLQETQYF | TGTGCCAGCAGTTCGGACGGTTTGCAAGAGACCCAGTACTTC | . | TRBJ2-5 | TRBV2 | .
CASNAPSTEAFF | TGTGCCAGTAACGCCCCCAGCACTGAAGCTTTCTTT | . | TRBJ1-1 | TRBV19 | .
CASSSTGTSYEQYF | TGTGCCAGTAGTTCCACCGGGACCTCCTACGAGCAGTACTTC | . | TRBJ2-7 | TRBV19 | .
CASRRQLNQPQHF | TGTGCCAGCCGGCGACAGTTGAATCAGCCCCAGCATTTT | . | TRBJ1-5 | TRBV28 | .
CASSLTRERWSYEQYF | TGTGCCAGCAGCTTGACTAGAGAGCGCTGGAGCTACGAGCAGTACTTC | . | TRBJ2-7 | TRBV7-2 | .
CASSLVQDSKTQYF | TGTGCCAGCAGCTTAGTGCAGGACAGTAAGACCCAGTACTTC | . | TRBJ2-5 | TRBV7-9 | .
CAIGTSGTDTQYF | TGTGCCATCGGGACTAGCGGGACAGATACGCAGTATTTT | . | TRBJ2-3 | TRBV2 | TRBD2
CASSYGRGRAGTQYF | TGTGCCAGCAGTTACGGAAGAGGGAGGGCCGGTACGCAGTATTTT | . | TRBJ2-3 | TRBV6-5 | TRBD2
CATGRQGSGNTIYF | TGTGCCACCGGTAGGCAGGGCTCTGGAAACACCATATATTTT | few | TRBJ1-3 | TRBV5-8 | .
CASSWGHPHEQYF | TGTGCCAGCAGCTGGGGACATCCCCACGAGCAGTACTTC | . | TRBJ2-7 | TRBV5-6 | .
CASSAGNIYQPQHF | TGTGCCAGCAGTGCCGGGAACATCTACCAGCCCCAGCATTTT | . | TRBJ1-5 | TRBV2 | .
CASSYSKGSWTYTF | TGTGCCAGCAGTTACTCCAAGGGCAGTTGGACCTACACCTTC | . | TRBJ1-2 | TRBV6-5 | .
CASSLKQAVNQPQHF | TGTGCCAGCAGTTTAAAACAGGCGGTCAATCAGCCCCAGCATTTT | . | TRBJ1-5 | TRBV28 | .
CASSLPRDGPYEQYF | TGTGCCAGCAGCCTCCCTCGGGATGGCCCCTACGAGCAGTACTTC | . | TRBJ2-7 | TRBV5-4 | .
CASSVRQGGDTQYF | TGTGCCAGCAGCGTCCGGCAGGGCGGAGATACGCAGTATTTT | . | TRBJ2-3 | TRBV9 | .
CASSLSGQKYSNQPQHF | TGTGCCAGCAGTTTATCCGGACAGAAATATAGCAATCAGCCCCAGCATTTT | once | TRBJ1-5 | TRBV28 | .
CASNFVDIHYTF | TGTGCCAGCAACTTCGTGGACATTCACTACACCTTC | . | TRBJ1-2 | TRBV7-9 | .
CASSPAGAGSYEQYF | TGTGCCAGCAGCCCGGCCGGGGCCGGCTCCTACGAGCAGTACTTC | . | TRBJ2-7 | TRBV11-2 | .
CASSATENTEAFF | TGTGCCAGCAGCGCGACAGAGAACACTGAAGCTTTCTTT | . | TRBJ1-1 | TRBV7-9 | .
CASSQLLAGTMGLNEQFF | TGCGCCAGCAGCCAGTTACTAGCGGGTACAATGGGGTTGAATGAGCAGTTCTTC | . | TRBJ2-1 | TRBV4-1 | TRBD2
CASSLLNQPQHF | TGTGCCAGCAGCCTCCTGAATCAGCCCCAGCATTTT | once | TRBJ1-5 | TRBV9 | .
CASSFDESNEQYF | TGTGCCAGCAGTTTCGACGAATCTAACGAGCAGTACTTC | . | TRBJ2-7 | TRBV6-6 | .
CASTEDRGVSTGELFF | TGTGCCAGCACAGAGGACAGGGGGGTTAGCACCGGGGAGCTGTTTTTT | . | TRBJ2-2 | TRBV7-9 | TRBD1
CASSPKQVMNTGAFF | TGTGCCAGCTCACCCAAACAGGTTATGAACACTGGAGCTTTCTTT | . | TRBJ1-1 | TRBV18 | .
CASIERSSSYNEQFF | TGTGCCAGCATAGAGCGGAGCAGCTCCTACAATGAGCAGTTCTTC | . | TRBJ2-1 | TRBV27 | .